This paragraph reports one T cell receptor beta chain. The data belong to a study of T cell responses to AZD1222 COVID-19 vaccine. TCRdb keeps only in-frame clones here, not all; method: immunoSEQ multiplex PCR. The data show 150,000 to 200,000 clones, about 86% seen once. V lost 3 bases and J 6 bases, leaving 15 bases between the germline ends. Per germline, CDR1 KGHSH and CDR2 LQKENI. The CDR3 has 14 amino acids. The origin of this receptor is an adult who received the AZD1222 COVID-19 vaccine. This rearrangement joins TRBV18 to TRBJ2-7; either TRBD1 or TRBD2 may fit D (6 bases each). The input for sequencing was peripheral blood, taken 28 days after the second AZD1222 dose. The CDR3 coding sequence is TGTGCCAGCTCACCCGTAAACAAGGGGGGCGAGCAGTACTTC. The encoded protein is CASSPVNKGGEQYF. Variable domain in full (rest from reference TRBV18 and TRBJ2-7): NAGVMQNPRHLVRRRGQEARLRCSPMKGHSHVYWYRQLPEEGLKFMVYLQKENIIDESGMPKERFSAEFPKEGPSILRIQQVVRGDSAAYFCASSPVNKGGEQYFGPGTRLTVT.